Following are 14 T cell receptor beta chains from one sample sequenced in a study of Graves' ophthalmopathy and Graves' hyperthyroidism. TCR beta CDR3 regions were amplified from RNA transcripts. First-round RT-PCR with HTBI primers preceded a second-round multiplex PCR. In TCRdb, the multiplex PCR reads were re-called with MiXCR into one record per CDR3 protein. The sample has some 370,000 distinct CDR3 sequences, about 18% seen once. The sample comprised peripheral blood. Receptor source: an adult woman with stable Graves' hyperthyroidism.

This clonotype was counted many times. One base away lies a much larger clone, so this may be a sequencing read error. The rearrangement joins TRBV6-1 to TRBJ2-5; 8 bases align to TRBD2. The CDR3 is 15 residues long. The germline V gene has CDR1 MNHNS and CDR2 SASEGT. The CDR3 is CASSDLAGPQGTKYF. CDR3 coding DNA: TGTGCCAGCAGTGACTTAGCGGGGCCCCAAGGGACCAAGTACTTC.

The chain combines TRBV28 with TRBJ1-1; possible D gene TRBD1, 5 bases. The CDR3 runs 14 residues. The germline V and J ends were trimmed by 6 bases and 5 bases, with 16 bases remaining between them. Germline V gives CDR1 MDHEN, CDR2 SYDVKM. CDR3 loop: CASRGAGIETEAFF. CDR3 sequence (DNA): TGTGCCAGCAGAGGGGCAGGGATAGAGACTGAAGCTTTCTTT.

This clonotype was counted ten times or more. This sequence joins TRBV25-1 and TRBJ1-1, with D perhaps matching TRBD1 (6 bases). V was pared by 6 bases and J by 1 base, with 15 bases between. This CDR3 has 15 residues. Germline V gene sequence: CDR1 MGHDK, CDR2 SYGVNS. The CDR3, as DNA: TGTGCCAGCAGCGGCGGGGGCCGCGGGAACACTGAAGCTTTCTTT. It translates to CASSGGGRGNTEAFF. The whole variable domain, filled in from reference TRBV25-1 and TRBJ1-1, reads EADIYQTPRYLVIGTGKKITLECSQTMGHDKMYWYQQDPGMELHLIHYSYGVNSTEKGDLSSESTVSRIRTEHFPLTLESARPSHTSQYLCASSGGGRGNTEAFFGQGTRLTVV.

This clonotype was observed at least ten times. This chain joins TRBV12-3 or TRBV12-4 and TRBJ2-7; D might be TRBD1 (6 bases). The CDR3 is 12 residues long. Trimming left V 3 bases short and J 6 bases short, with 9 bases between. The CDR3 loop reads CASSFLGGEQYF. The CDR3 DNA reads TGTGCCAGCAGTTTTTTAGGGGGCGAGCAGTACTTC.

This clonotype showed up many times. The gene calls are TRBV25-1 and TRBJ1-2; TRBD1 is a possible D gene (5 bases). There are 18 residues in the CDR3. V was clipped by 4 bases and J by 5 bases, with 26 bases between them. CDR1 is MGHDK and CDR2 is SYGVNS in the germline V gene. CDR3 residues: CASSASGTGTTSRYGYTF. CDR3 coding DNA: TGTGCCAGCAGTGCATCTGGTACCGGGACGACGTCCCGGTATGGCTACACCTTC.

This clonotype was counted many times. The V call is TRBV28, the J call TRBJ1-5; D is possibly TRBD1 (6 bases). The length of the CDR3 is 16 residues. Germline CDR1 is MDHEN and CDR2 is SYDVKM. With 1 base removed from V and 5 bases from J, the gap between germline ends came to 15 bases. Here the CDR3 reads CASSLSGSGVDQPQHF. Here the CDR3 DNA reads TGTGCCAGCAGTTTATCTGGCTCAGGGGTTGATCAGCCCCAGCATTTT.

The table lists this clonotype with a few counts. V usage is TRBV12-3 or TRBV12-4 and J usage is TRBJ1-6, with TRBD1 matching 8 bases. This CDR3 contains 15 residues. After removal of 6 bases from V and 6 bases from J, the junction contained 7 bases not matched to a gene. CDR3 bases: TGTGCCAGCAGCCGACGGACAGGGCTTAATTCACCCCTCCACTTT. This gives the protein CASSRRTGLNSPLHF.

This clonotype was detected only a few times. The chain joins TRBV10-3 to TRBJ1-1, with D hard to call. The ends were cut back, 3 bases at V and 4 bases at J, with 21 bases in the middle. CDR3 length equals 17 residues. Germline CDR1 is ENHRY and CDR2 is SYGVKD. CDR3 sequence reads: CAISDSRPEYRSTEAFF. CDR3 sequence (DNA): TGTGCCATCAGTGATTCCCGACCCGAGTATAGGAGCACTGAAGCTTTCTTT.

This clonotype occurred a few times. One end of the junction varies from germline; a read error may be responsible. The V and J genes are TRBV28 and TRBJ1-2; 7 positions agree with TRBD1. Germline V gene data show CDR1 as MDHEN and CDR2 as SYDVKM. The CDR3 is 15 amino acids. In DNA form, the CDR3 reads TGTGCCGGCAGTTTAATAGGGGGCAGCGGCTATGGCTACACCTTC. It yields the protein CAGSLIGGSGYGYTF.

Many counts were recorded for this clonotype. J is TRBJ2-7 and V is TRBV11-2; TRBD2 matches 9 bases. This CDR3 is built from 13 residues. The trim removed 6 bases at V and 4 bases at J, leaving 4 bases unmatched. CDR1 and CDR2 from the germline V gene are SGHAT and FQNNGV. The CDR3 DNA reads as TGTGCCAGCAGAGCGGGAGGATCGTACGAGCAGTACTTC. It is translated as CASRAGGSYEQYF.

The table lists this clonotype with many counts. The V and J genes are TRBV5-1 and TRBJ2-5; 7 bases match TRBD2. This CDR3 contains 14 residues. Germline V gene sequence: CDR1 SGHRS, CDR2 YFSETQ. The V gene end was trimmed by 4 bases and the J gene end by 3 bases; junction bases not matched to a gene: 6. CDR3 in amino acids: CASSPSGDKETQYF. The CDR3 nucleotides are TGCGCCAGCAGCCCTAGCGGCGATAAAGAGACCCAGTACTTC.

This clonotype was seen many times. The chain has TRBV28 and TRBJ1-2, with D perhaps TRBD1 (6 bases). The germline gives CDR1 MDHEN, CDR2 SYDVKM. This CDR3 has 17 residues. The V gene lost 3 bases and the J gene lost 4 bases, with 21 bases spanning the gap. DNA for the CDR3: TGTGCCAGCAGTTTTCGCCCCGGGGGCAGGGGAGCCTATGGCTACACCTTC. Its translation is CASSFRPGGRGAYGYTF.

In this sample, this clonotype turned up many times. The V call is TRBV10-1, the J call TRBJ2-5; no clear D gene. Trimming left V 1 base short and J 4 bases short, with 13 bases between. Germline V gene data show CDR1 as WNHNN and CDR2 as SYGVQD (reference sequence). The CDR3 spans 15 residues. CDR3 protein: CASSEFASRLETQYF. The CDR3 nucleotides read TGCGCCAGCAGTGAGTTTGCCTCGAGACTAGAGACCCAGTACTTC.

In this sample, this clonotype turned up many times. This sequence joins TRBV6-2 or TRBV6-3 and TRBJ2-5; D might be TRBD1 or TRBD2, each matching 5 bases. The V end was cut by 2 bases, the J end by 1 base, with 14 bases between. The germline gives CDR1 MNHEY, CDR2 SVGEGT. The CDR3 is 16 residues long. In DNA form, the CDR3 reads TGTGCCAGCAGTTACCTCTTGGGACGGAGCCAAGAGACCCAGTACTTC. The encoded protein is CASSYLLGRSQETQYF.